Given below is one TCR beta chain in context. Antigen unknown. This sample is drawn from a study of CD8+ T cells in alopecia areata. Study-wide results and limits: Within the top 100, expanded CD8+ clones significantly decreased with tofacitinib, as did scalp clonality. Relative to mice, TCR sharing across patients was less clear, a difference possibly HLA-related. Many expanded lesional clones persisted during tofacitinib (in both scalp and blood).

The sample's treatment: oral pan-JAK inhibitor, 5-10 mg twice daily. Lesional scalp punch biopsies and peripheral blood were collected from alopecia areata patients. cDNA reverse transcribed from extracted RNA served as the sequencing template. Here immunoSEQ multiplex PCR was the method, and the copy in TCRdb shows in-frame clones only, minus some. The data contain 180,000 or so clones, 40% to 65% of them singletons. This TCR derives from a human donor with alopecia areata. The sample in question was CD8+ T cells sorted from blood, obtained at week 24, from a patient treated with tofacitinib.

The CDR3 reads CASSLSSYQPQHF. CDR3 nucleotide sequence: TGTGCCAGCAGTTTATCCTCCTATCAGCCCCAGCATTTT. This sequence joins TRBV27 and TRBJ1-5; unclear D gene. Trimming took 0 bases from V and 5 from J, leaving 5 bases between them. Germline loops: CDR1 MNHEY, CDR2 SMNVEV (reference sequence). The CDR3 runs to 13 residues.